Below, 10 T cell receptor beta chains from the same sample are listed, as sequenced in a study of T cells in localized non-small cell lung cancer. Assay: immunoSEQ multiplex PCR; the TCRdb copy retains only in-frame clones and omits some. In the table there are some 1,500 clones, roughly 20% of which are singletons. Source: normal lung tissue next to the tumor, taken before any cancer treatment. The receptor source for this set is a woman aged 35-75 years with stage I lung adenocarcinoma.

This rearrangement joins TRBV9 to TRBJ1-6; weak D call: TRBD1 (6 bases). Germline V gene sequence: CDR1 SGDLS, CDR2 YYNGEE. V lost 4 bases to trimming and J lost 0 bases, with 14 bases between them. The CDR3 runs to 17 residues. As DNA, the CDR3 is TGTGCCAGCAGCCCCCGGACAGACTCCTCCTATAATTCACCCCTCCACTTT. This translates into CASSPRTDSSYNSPLHF.

This clone was seen more than once but under ten times. The genes are TRBV6-8 and TRBJ1-2, with D tentatively TRBD1 (6 bases). The CDR3 runs 15 residues. With 2 bases removed from V and 3 bases from J, the gap between germline ends came to 13 bases. Per germline, CDR1 MNHGY and CDR2 SAAAGT. CDR3 protein: CASSYLSGTYYGYTF. The CDR3 coding sequence is TGTGCCAGCAGTTACCTTTCCGGGACATACTATGGCTACACCTTC.

This clone was observed a handful of times. The chain has TRBV9 and TRBJ1-2; no definite D call. CDR1 and CDR2 (germline): SGDLS, YYNGEE. This CDR3 region has 13 residues. The V and J ends lost 2 bases and 5 bases respectively, with 10 bases between them. The CDR3 region is CASSVPAWYGYTF. The DNA of the CDR3 is TGTGCCAGCAGCGTGCCGGCTTGGTATGGCTACACCTTC. Drawing the rest from reference TRBV9 and TRBJ1-2, the complete variable domain is DSGVTQTPKHLITATGQRVTLRCSPRSGDLSVYWYQQSLDQGLQFLIQYYNGEERAKGNILERFSAQQFPDLHSELNLSSLELGDSALYFCASSVPAWYGYTFGSGTRLTVV.

This clone was picked up a small number of times. This chain connects TRBV6-8 to TRBJ2-2; D possibly corresponds to TRBD1 (5 bases). V dropped 5 bases and J dropped 6 bases, with 13 bases sitting between them. Looked up from germline, CDR1 is MNHGY and CDR2 is SAAAGT. The CDR3 loop spans 14 amino acids. The CDR3 reads CASSTGMESGELFF. The CDR3 DNA sequence: TGTGCCAGCAGTACAGGAATGGAATCCGGGGAGCTGTTTTTT.

This clone is medium-sized in the sample. The genes are TRBV11-3 and TRBJ2-5, with a possible D match to TRBD2 (5 bases). Trimming took off 5 bases at V and 2 bases at J, with 12 bases between the two ends. CDR3 length: 14 residues. Germline CDR1 is SGHNT and CDR2 is YENEEA. The CDR3 coding sequence is TGTGCCAGCAGCCCCTGGGGAGCTCAAGAGACCCAGTACTTC. Protein product: CASSPWGAQETQYF. The full variable domain, rest sourced from reference TRBV11-3 and TRBJ2-5, is EAGVVQSPRYKIIEKKQPVAFWCNPISGHNTLYWYLQNLGQGPELLIRYENEEAVDDSQLPKDRFSAERLKGVDSTLKIQPAELGDSAVYLCASSPWGAQETQYFGPGTRLLVL.

The chain couples TRBV5-1 to TRBJ2-7; a weak D match, TRBD2 (6 bases). CDR3 length: 14 residues. V was cut by 4 bases and J by 4 bases, with 15 bases left in between. CDR1 and CDR2 from the germline V gene are SGHRS and YFSETQ. CDR3 protein: CASSVGGALYEQYF. The DNA of the CDR3 is TGCGCCAGCAGCGTCGGAGGGGCGTTATACGAGCAGTACTTC.

Within the sample, this clone is medium-sized. The V call is TRBV11-3, the J call TRBJ1-3; 8 bases line up with TRBD1. J lost 2 bases, V lost 3 bases, and 3 bases had no gene match. The length of the CDR3 is 15 residues. The germline V gene has CDR1 SGHNT and CDR2 YENEEA. The CDR3 spells CASSFDRGTGNTIYF. For the CDR3, the DNA is TGTGCCAGCAGCTTCGACAGGGGAACTGGAAACACCATATATTTT.

The chain links TRBV11-3 to TRBJ1-3; TRBD1 is a possible D gene (6 bases). This CDR3 has 14 amino acids. Trimming took 2 bases from V and 4 from J, leaving 9 bases between them. Germline assignment: CDR1 SGHNT and CDR2 YENEEA. The CDR3 DNA is TGTGCCAGCAGCTTAAGCACAGGGGGAAACACCATATATTTT. Protein sequence: CASSLSTGGNTIYF.

This clone appeared a few times. The chain couples TRBV6-8 to TRBJ2-6; D tentatively reads TRBD1 or TRBD2 (5 bases each). Between the trimmed V and J ends, which lost 2 bases and 0 bases, there was a span of 14 bases. There are 18 residues in the CDR3. CDR1 is MNHGY and CDR2 is SAAAGT in the germline V gene. In DNA form, the CDR3 reads TGTGCCAGCAGTTACCGGGCAGGGAGAAGCTCTGGGGCCAACGTCCTGACTTTC. Its protein is CASSYRAGRSSGANVLTF.

This chain connects TRBV19 to TRBJ2-7, with a possible D match to TRBD1 (6 bases). This CDR3 region has 13 residues. Germline values: CDR1 LNHDA, CDR2 SQIVND (reference sequence). V lost 4 bases and J 4 bases, leaving 11 bases between the germline ends. CDR3 bases: TGTGCCAGTAGTAGCGGACAGCTTTACGAGCAGTACTTC. Amino acid sequence: CASSSGQLYEQYF.